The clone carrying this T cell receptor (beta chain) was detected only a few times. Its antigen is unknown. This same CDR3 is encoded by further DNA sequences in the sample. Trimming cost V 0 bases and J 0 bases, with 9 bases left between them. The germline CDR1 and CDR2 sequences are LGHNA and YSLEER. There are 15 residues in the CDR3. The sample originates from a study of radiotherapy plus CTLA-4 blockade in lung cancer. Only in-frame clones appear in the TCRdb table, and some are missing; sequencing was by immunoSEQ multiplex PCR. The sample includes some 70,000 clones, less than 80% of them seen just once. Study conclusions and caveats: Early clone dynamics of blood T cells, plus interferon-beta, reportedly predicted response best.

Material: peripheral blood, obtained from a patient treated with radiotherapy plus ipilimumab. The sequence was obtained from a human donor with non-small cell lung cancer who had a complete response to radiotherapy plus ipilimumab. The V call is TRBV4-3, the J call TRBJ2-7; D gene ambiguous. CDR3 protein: CASSQDHGPSYEQYF. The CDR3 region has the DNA TGCGCCAGCAGCCAAGATCACGGGCCCTCCTACGAGCAGTACTTC.